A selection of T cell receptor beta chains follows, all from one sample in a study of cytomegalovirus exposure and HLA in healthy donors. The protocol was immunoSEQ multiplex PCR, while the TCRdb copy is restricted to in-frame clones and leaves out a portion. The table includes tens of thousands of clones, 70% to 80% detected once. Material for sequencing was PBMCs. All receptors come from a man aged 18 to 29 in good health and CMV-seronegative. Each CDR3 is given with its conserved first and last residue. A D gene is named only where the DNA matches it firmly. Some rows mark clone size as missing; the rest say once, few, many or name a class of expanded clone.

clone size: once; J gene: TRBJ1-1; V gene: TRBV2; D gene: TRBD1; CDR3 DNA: TGTGCCAGCAGGGGGGGACAGGGTGGCAACACTGAAGCTTTCTTT; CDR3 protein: CASRGGQGGNTEAFF
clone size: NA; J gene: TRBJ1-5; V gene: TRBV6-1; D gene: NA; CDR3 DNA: TGTGCCAGCAGTGCGTGGCTGACAGGCAGTCAGCCCCAGCATTTT; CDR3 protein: CASSAWLTGSQPQHF
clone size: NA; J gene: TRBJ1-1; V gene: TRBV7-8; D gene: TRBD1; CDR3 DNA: TGTGCCAGCAGCTTAGCTGTACAGGGGAGGAACACTGAAGCTTTCTTT; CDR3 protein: CASSLAVQGRNTEAFF
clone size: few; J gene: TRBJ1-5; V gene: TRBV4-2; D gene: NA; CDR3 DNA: TGTGCCAGCAGCCAAGAGGCTCGGGGAACAGAGCCCCAGCATTTT; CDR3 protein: CASSQEARGTEPQHF
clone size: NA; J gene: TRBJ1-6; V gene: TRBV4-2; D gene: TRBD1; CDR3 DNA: TGTGCCAGCAGCCAAGACGGACAGGGCCATAATTCACCCCTCCACTTT; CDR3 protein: CASSQDGQGHNSPLHF
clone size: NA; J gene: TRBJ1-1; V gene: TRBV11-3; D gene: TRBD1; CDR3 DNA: TGTGCCAGCAGCTTAGATGGGAGACAGGGCGACACTGAAGCTTTCTTT; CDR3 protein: CASSLDGRQGDTEAFF
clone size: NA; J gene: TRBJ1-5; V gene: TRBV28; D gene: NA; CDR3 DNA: TGTGCCAGCAGTTTATGGGGAGGGGCGGGCAATCAGCCCCAGCATTTT; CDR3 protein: CASSLWGGAGNQPQHF
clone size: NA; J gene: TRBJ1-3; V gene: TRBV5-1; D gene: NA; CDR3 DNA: TGCGCCAGCAGCTTGGACAGGCCGACTGGAAACACCATATATTTT; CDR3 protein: CASSLDRPTGNTIYF
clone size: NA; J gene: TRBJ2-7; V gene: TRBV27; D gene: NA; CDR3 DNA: TGTGCCAGCAGTTGGTCCGGGACTTCAAGCTCCTACGAGCAGTACTTC; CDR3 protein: CASSWSGTSSSYEQYF
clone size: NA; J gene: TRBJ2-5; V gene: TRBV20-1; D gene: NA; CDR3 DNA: TGCAGTGCTTCTCTCCAAGAGACCCAGTACTTC; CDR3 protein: CSASLQETQYF
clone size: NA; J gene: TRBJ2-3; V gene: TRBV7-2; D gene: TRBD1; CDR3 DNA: TGTGCCAGCAGCTCGGGGACAGCCCCACGCACAGATACGCAGTATTTT; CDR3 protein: CASSSGTAPRTDTQYF
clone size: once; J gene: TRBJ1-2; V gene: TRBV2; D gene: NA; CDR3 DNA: TGTGCCAGCAGTGAAGCCCAGACGGGTAACTATGGCTACACCTTC; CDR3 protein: CASSEAQTGNYGYTF
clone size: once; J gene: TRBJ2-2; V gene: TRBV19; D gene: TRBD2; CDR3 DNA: TGTGCCAGTATGCCACTAGCGGGGGCCGGGGAGCTGTTTTTT; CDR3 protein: CASMPLAGAGELFF
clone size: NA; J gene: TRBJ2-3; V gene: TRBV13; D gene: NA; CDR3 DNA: TGTGCCAGCAGCTTCAGGGATCAGAGAACCAATACGCAGTATTTT; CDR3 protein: CASSFRDQRTNTQYF
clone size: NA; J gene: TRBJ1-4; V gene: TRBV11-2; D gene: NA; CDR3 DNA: TGTGCCAGCAGGACAGGATCAACTAATGAAAAACTGTTTTTT; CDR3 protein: CASRTGSTNEKLFF
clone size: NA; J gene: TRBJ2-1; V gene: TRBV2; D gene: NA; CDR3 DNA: TGTGCCAGCAGTGACGGCCAGGCGCCGCAGTTCTTC; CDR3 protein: CASSDGQAPQFF
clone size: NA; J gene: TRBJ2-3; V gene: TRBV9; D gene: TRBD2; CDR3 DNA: TGTGCCAGCAGCGTAGGTCATAGCGGGGGGGCAACGGATACGCAGTATTTT; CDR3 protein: CASSVGHSGGATDTQYF
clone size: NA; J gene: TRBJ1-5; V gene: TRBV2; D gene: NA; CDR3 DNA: TGTGCCAGCAACAGGTCTGGAAATCAGCCCCAGCATTTT; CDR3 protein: CASNRSGNQPQHF
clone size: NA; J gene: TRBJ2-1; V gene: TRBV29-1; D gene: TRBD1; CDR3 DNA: TGCAGCGTTGTGACAGGGAACAATGAGCAGTTCTTC; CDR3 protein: CSVVTGNNEQFF
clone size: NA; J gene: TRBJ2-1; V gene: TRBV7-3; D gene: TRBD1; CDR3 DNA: TGTGCCAGCAGCTTAATAGGGACAGGGGGTCCCGATGAGCAGTTCTTC; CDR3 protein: CASSLIGTGGPDEQFF
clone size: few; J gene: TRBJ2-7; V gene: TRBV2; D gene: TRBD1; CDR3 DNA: TGTGCCAGCAGGTTACAGGGGACCTCCTACGAGCAGTACTTC; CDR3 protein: CASRLQGTSYEQYF
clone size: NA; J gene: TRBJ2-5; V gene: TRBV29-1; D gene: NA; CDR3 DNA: TGCAGCGTTGAATTGAGACTACAAGAGACCCAGTACTTC; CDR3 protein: CSVELRLQETQYF
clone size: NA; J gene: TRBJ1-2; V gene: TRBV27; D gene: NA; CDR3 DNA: TGTGCCAGCAGTACCCGCGACGGGAGCTATGGCTACACCTTC; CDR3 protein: CASSTRDGSYGYTF
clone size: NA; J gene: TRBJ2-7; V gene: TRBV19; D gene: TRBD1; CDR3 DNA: TGTGCCAGTAGTGCCAGATTCACAGGGGACCCTAACGAGCAGTACTTC; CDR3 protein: CASSARFTGDPNEQYF
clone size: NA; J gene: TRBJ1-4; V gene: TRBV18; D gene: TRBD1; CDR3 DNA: TGTGCCAGCTCGCGGGGACAGCGAACAACTAATGAAAAACTGTTTTTT; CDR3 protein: CASSRGQRTTNEKLFF
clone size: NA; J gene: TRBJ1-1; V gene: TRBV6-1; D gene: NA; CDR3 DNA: TGTGCCAGCAGTGCTCTCAGCGCGGGTTCCACTGAAGCTTTCTTT; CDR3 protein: CASSALSAGSTEAFF
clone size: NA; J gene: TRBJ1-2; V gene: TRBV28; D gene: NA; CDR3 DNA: TGTGCCAGCAGTTTATCCAGGGGTGACAACTATGGCTACACCTTC; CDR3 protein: CASSLSRGDNYGYTF
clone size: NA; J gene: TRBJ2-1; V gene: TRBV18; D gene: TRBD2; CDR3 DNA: TGTGCCAGCCAAATAGCGGGGGGGCGGAATGAGCAGTTCTTC; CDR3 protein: CASQIAGGRNEQFF
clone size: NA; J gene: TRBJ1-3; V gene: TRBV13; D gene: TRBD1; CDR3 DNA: TGTGCCAGCAGCTTACCAGGGGGCGGAAACACCATATATTTT; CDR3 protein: CASSLPGGGNTIYF
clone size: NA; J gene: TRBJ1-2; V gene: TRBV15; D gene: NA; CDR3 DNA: TGTGCCACCAGCAGAGAGGCCAGGGCGTCTCGTGGCTACACCTTC; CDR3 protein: CATSREARASRGYTF
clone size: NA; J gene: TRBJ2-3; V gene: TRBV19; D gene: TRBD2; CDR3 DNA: TGTGCCAGTAGTATCTTGGGCCGGACTAGCGGGACGTCAGATACGCAGTATTTT; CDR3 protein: CASSILGRTSGTSDTQYF
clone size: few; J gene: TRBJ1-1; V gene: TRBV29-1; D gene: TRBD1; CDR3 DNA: TGCAGCGTTGAAAGGACAGGTACGAACACTGAAGCTTTCTTT; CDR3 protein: CSVERTGTNTEAFF
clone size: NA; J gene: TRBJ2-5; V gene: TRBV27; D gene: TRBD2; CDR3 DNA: TGTGCCAGCAGTTTATTCCTAGCGGGGCAAGAGACCCAGTACTTC; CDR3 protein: CASSLFLAGQETQYF
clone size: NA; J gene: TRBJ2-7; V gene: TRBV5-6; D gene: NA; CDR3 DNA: TGTGCCAGCAGCTTGGTAGCGGCCTCCTACGAGCAGTACTTC; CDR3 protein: CASSLVAASYEQYF
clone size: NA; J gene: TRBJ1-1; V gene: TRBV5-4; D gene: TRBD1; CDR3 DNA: TGTGCCAGCAGCTTGGATGGGGACAGGGGCACTGAAGCTTTCTTT; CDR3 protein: CASSLDGDRGTEAFF
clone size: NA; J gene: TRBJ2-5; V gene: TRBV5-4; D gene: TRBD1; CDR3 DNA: TGTGCCAGCAGCCTGAGGGGGACAGGGAGAGTGACCCAGTACTTC; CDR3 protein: CASSLRGTGRVTQYF
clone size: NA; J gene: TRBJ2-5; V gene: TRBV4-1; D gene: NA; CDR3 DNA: TGCGCCAGCAGCCCGCGTCTTGCGGGGCCCGGCGGGGAGACCCAGTACTTC; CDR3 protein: CASSPRLAGPGGETQYF
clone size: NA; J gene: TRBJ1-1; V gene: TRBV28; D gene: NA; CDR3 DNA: TGTGCCAGCAGCCCCCCCGGGGCGCAGGGGACTGAAGCTTTCTTT; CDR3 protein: CASSPPGAQGTEAFF
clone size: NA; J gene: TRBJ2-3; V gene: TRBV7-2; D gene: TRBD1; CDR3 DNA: TGTGCCAGCAGCTTGGGACAGGGACTCACAGATACGCAGTATTTT; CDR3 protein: CASSLGQGLTDTQYF
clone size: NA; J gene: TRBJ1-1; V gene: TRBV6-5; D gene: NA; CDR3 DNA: TGTGCCAGCAGTTGGGCTCATCCCTCGCTGAACACTGAAGCTTTCTTT; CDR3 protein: CASSWAHPSLNTEAFF
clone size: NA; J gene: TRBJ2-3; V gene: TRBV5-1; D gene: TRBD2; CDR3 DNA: TGCGCCAGCAGCTTGACTAGCGGGGTTAGCACAGATACGCAGTATTTT; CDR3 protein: CASSLTSGVSTDTQYF
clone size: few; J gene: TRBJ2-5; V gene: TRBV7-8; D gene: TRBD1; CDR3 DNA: TGTGCCAGCAGCTTATACCAGGGGGCCCAGTACTTC; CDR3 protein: CASSLYQGAQYF
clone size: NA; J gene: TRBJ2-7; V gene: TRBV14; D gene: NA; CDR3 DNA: TGTGCCAGCAGCCAAATCCGGGGTAACGCGCAGTACTTC; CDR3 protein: CASSQIRGNAQYF
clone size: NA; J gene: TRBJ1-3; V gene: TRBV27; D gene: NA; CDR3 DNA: TGTGCCAGCAGTTTAGTTCCTGGGCCTGGAAACACCATATATTTT; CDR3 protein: CASSLVPGPGNTIYF
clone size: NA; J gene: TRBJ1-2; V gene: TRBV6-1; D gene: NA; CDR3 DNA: TGTGCCAGCAGTGAGGGGCAGGGCTCTGAGGCCTTC; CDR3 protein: CASSEGQGSEAF
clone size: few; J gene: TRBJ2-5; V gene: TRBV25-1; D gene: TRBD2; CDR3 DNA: TGTGCCAGCAGTCAAGCGGGGGCCCTCCAAGAGACCCAGTACTTC; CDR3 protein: CASSQAGALQETQYF
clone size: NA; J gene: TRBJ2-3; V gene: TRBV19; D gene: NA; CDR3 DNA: TGTGCCAGTGGGCGGGGACCGCTGAACACAGATACGCAGTATTTT; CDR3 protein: CASGRGPLNTDTQYF
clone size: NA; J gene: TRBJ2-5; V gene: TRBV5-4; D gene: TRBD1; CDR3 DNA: TGTGCCAGCAGCAGGGGACAGGGGGAAGAGACCCAGTACTTC; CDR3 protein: CASSRGQGEETQYF
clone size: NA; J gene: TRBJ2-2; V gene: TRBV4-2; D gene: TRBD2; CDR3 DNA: TGTGCCAGCAGCCAGCAACTAGCGGGGGAATGGAACACCGGGGAGCTGTTTTTT; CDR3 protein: CASSQQLAGEWNTGELFF